One and the same sample provided the 12 T cell receptor beta chains below, sequenced in a study of blood T cell repertoires in COVID-19. Data came from immunoSEQ multiplex PCR; TCRdb stores just in-frame clones and leaves some out. The sample includes 150,000 or so clones, approximately 82% of them seen just once. Sample: peripheral blood. The receptors shown here come from a human donor with acute or convalescent COVID-19. The donor label of this sample is uncertain.

The genes are TRBV18 and TRBJ2-1; TRBD1 is a possible D gene (6 bases). CDR3 length: 12 amino acids. The V and J ends lost 3 bases and 10 bases respectively, with 10 bases between them. CDR1 and CDR2 (germline): KGHSH, LQKENI. The CDR3: CASSPRDTEQFF. CDR3 nucleotide sequence: TGTGCCAGCTCACCCAGGGACACCGAGCAGTTCTTC.

The rearrangement joins TRBV5-6 to TRBJ1-6; 8 nucleotides line up with TRBD1. This CDR3 region has 15 residues. The ends lost 0 bases at V and 4 bases at J; junction bases unmatched: 0. Per germline, CDR1 SGHDT and CDR2 YYEEEE. The DNA for the CDR3 is TGTGCCAGCAGCTTGGACAGGGGGTATAATTCACCCCTCCACTTT. Its translation is CASSLDRGYNSPLHF.

This chain uses TRBV5-1 with TRBJ1-1, with a weak D call TRBD1 (5 bases). Trimming left V 0 bases short and J 6 bases short, with 12 bases between. The length of the CDR3 is 14 residues. Germline V gene sequence: CDR1 SGHRS, CDR2 YFSETQ. The CDR3 region has the DNA TGCGCCAGCAGCTTGGCCCTAGGGGCGCCTGAAGCTTTCTTT. This encodes CASSLALGAPEAFF.

The V and J genes are TRBV3-1 (or the pseudogene TRBV3-2) and TRBJ2-5, with TRBD1 identical over 8 bases. CDR1 and CDR2 from the germline V gene are LGHDT and YNNKEL (reference sequence). This CDR3 has 16 residues. After removal of 0 bases from V and 6 bases from J, the junction contained 9 bases not matched to a gene. The CDR3: CASSQDAPQGVKTQYF. DNA of the CDR3: TGTGCCAGCAGCCAAGATGCCCCACAGGGGGTGAAGACCCAGTACTTC.

The CDR3 region is CAWSAGDNSPLHF. Written as DNA, the CDR3 is TGTGCCTGGAGTGCAGGGGATAATTCACCCCTCCACTTT. This chain connects TRBV30 to TRBJ1-6, with D possibly being TRBD1 (6 bases). The germline CDR1 and CDR2 sequences are GTSNPN and SVGIG (reference sequence). The CDR3 is 13 amino acids. Trimming cost V 1 base and J 5 bases, with 6 bases left between them.

This chain connects TRBV6-1 to TRBJ2-7, with TRBD1 identical over 7 bases. The CDR3 is 15 residues long. The junction had 9 bases not matched to a gene; V was cut back by 3 bases and J by 4 bases. Looked up from germline, CDR1 is MNHNS and CDR2 is SASEGT. CDR3 amino acids: CASSDGQGVRYEQYF. CDR3 DNA sequence: TGTGCCAGCAGTGATGGGCAGGGGGTCCGGTACGAGCAGTACTTC.

The V gene is TRBV5-4, the J gene TRBJ1-2, with D possibly being TRBD1 (6 bases). Germline V gene data show CDR1 as SGHNT and CDR2 as YYREEE (reference sequence). The CDR3 has 15 amino acids. V lost 4 bases and J lost 4, with 17 bases in between. Here the CDR3 reads CASSRWTGQFYGYTF. For the CDR3, the DNA is TGTGCCAGCAGCCGGTGGACCGGACAGTTCTATGGCTACACCTTC.

This clone was recorded a few times. The V gene is TRBV5-1, the J gene TRBJ2-3; no clear D gene. CDR3 length: 15 residues. V was clipped by 0 bases and J by 1 base, with 9 bases between them. Germline values: CDR1 SGHRS, CDR2 YFSETQ. The CDR3 DNA reads as TGCGCCAGCAGCTTGGAGTTTCCGGGCACAGATACGCAGTATTTT. This encodes CASSLEFPGTDTQYF. Looking up the rest from reference TRBV5-1 and TRBJ2-3 gives the full variable domain: KAGVTQTPRYLIKTRGQQVTLSCSPISGHRSVSWYQQTPGQGLQFLFEYFSETQRNKGNFPGRFSGRQFSNSRSEMNVSTLELGDSALYLCASSLEFPGTDTQYFGPGTRLTVL.

The V gene is TRBV7-2, the J gene TRBJ2-1, with 9 nucleotides matching TRBD1. Germline values: CDR1 SGHTA, CDR2 FQGNSA. The CDR3 contains 13 residues. V gave up 4 bases and J gave up 8 bases; unmatched junction bases: 3. Here the CDR3 DNA reads TGTGCCAGCAGCTCGAGGACAGGGGATGAGCAGTTCTTC. This gives the protein CASSSRTGDEQFF.

The CDR3 sequence: CASSRLDNTGELFF. CDR3 DNA sequence: TGTGCCAGCAGCCGCCTAGATAACACCGGGGAGCTGTTTTTT. The chain has TRBV4-2 and TRBJ2-2, with D hard to call. The V end was cut by 4 bases, the J end by 2 bases, with 8 bases between. The CDR3 has 14 residues. Germline values: CDR1 LGHNA, CDR2 YNFKEQ.

This chain joins TRBV2 and TRBJ2-7; maybe TRBD1 (6 bases). The length of the CDR3 is 14 residues. The germline V and J ends were trimmed by 4 bases and 3 bases, with 13 bases remaining between them. Germline values: CDR1 SNHLY, CDR2 FYNNEI. CDR3 sequence reads: CASSVNRDLYEQYF. The CDR3 DNA follows: TGTGCCAGCAGTGTGAACAGGGACCTCTACGAGCAGTACTTC. The variable domain in full, with the rest retrieved from reference TRBV2 and TRBJ2-7, is EPEVTQTPSHQVTQMGQEVILRCVPISNHLYFYWYRQILGQKVEFLVSFYNNEISEKSEIFDDQFSVERPDGSNFTLKIRSTKLEDSAMYFCASSVNRDLYEQYFGPGTRLTVT.

The V call is TRBV11-3, the J call TRBJ2-7; 8 nucleotides agree with TRBD1. The CDR3 has 13 residues. The junction had 6 bases not matched to a gene; V was cut back by 5 bases and J by 6 bases. Germline CDR1 SGHNT, CDR2 YENEEA. The CDR3 DNA sequence: TGTGCCAGCAGCCCCTCAGGGGGCAGCGAGCAGTACTTC. It translates to CASSPSGGSEQYF.